This TCR beta chain was recorded in a study of T cell repertoires in ileal Crohn's disease. Turning to the study itself: Patients had a median approximately 7.3-year disease duration, and around 35% were active smokers. Notes on the study in general: Active smokers at surgery had more clonal expansions than non-smokers.

TCRdb keeps only in-frame clones here, not all; method: immunoSEQ multiplex PCR. The sample has about 17,000 clones, roughly three quarters seen once. Noted time point: inflamed ileum from the surgical specimen. As for this clone: Its matching antigen is unknown.

CDR1 and CDR2 from the germline V gene are DFQATT and SNEGSKA (reference sequence). This CDR3 is built from 9 residues. The V gene lost 6 bases and the J gene lost 13 bases, with 12 bases spanning the gap. Sequenced: ileal tissue. V and J are TRBV20-1 and TRBJ1-2; D is uncertain. The receptor was derived from an adult with Crohn's disease. The CDR3 sequence: CSATMRATF. In nucleotides, the CDR3 is TGCAGTGCCACTATGAGGGCCACCTTC.